This T cell receptor (beta chain) was retrieved from a study of human T cells and chemical hapten exposure. Study context: Small volume differences among pooled libraries mainly caused per-sample TCR yield variation.

The CDR3 loop spans 14 amino acids. Trimming cost V 7 bases and J 7 bases, with 19 bases left between them. Germline CDR1 reads DFQATT; CDR2 reads SNEGSKA (reference sequence). As for time point: patch test 1, 2 weeks after DPC sensitization. As to treatment: therapeutic diphenylcyclopropenone sensitization with weekly scalp DPC. Individual cDNA molecules had unique molecular identifiers attached to them by the library. TCRdb processed the RACE reads anew with MiXCR; each CDR3 protein has one entry. Of around 340,000 distinct CDR3 sequences in the sample, 5.5% to 8% were seen once. This clonotype was found a few times.

The genes are TRBV20-1 and TRBJ1-4, with a tentative D call TRBD1 (6 bases). Sequencing used whole blood, obtained in connection with sensitization to the hapten diphenylcyclopropenone (DPC). The sequence was obtained from a woman between 18 and 29 years old with alopecia areata. Some clones in this sample may be carry-over from other donors' samples. CDR3 in amino acids: CSGLQGGVAEKLFF. CDR3 nucleotides: TGCAGTGGACTACAGGGAGGTGTAGCTGAAAAACTGTTTTTT.